A few counts support the clone carrying this T cell receptor (beta chain). Its antigen is not known. The data belong to a study of glioma-infiltrating T cells. General study results and limits: Gliomas, especially low-grade, showed above-expected tissue-blood divergence; non-neoplastic patients showed below.

Germline V gives CDR1 DFQATT, CDR2 SNEGSKA (reference sequence). J gave up 2 bases and V 0 bases, and 9 bases lay outside the gene matches. The length of the CDR3 is 18 residues. Amplification of TCR alpha and beta CDR3 regions from RNA used iRepertoire nested multiplex PCR. TCRdb called the multiplex PCR reads again in MiXCR, with one record for every CDR3 protein. The sample includes more than 350,000 distinct CDR3 sequences, roughly two fifths of them seen just once. This clonotype was obtained from a human donor with low-grade glioma or glioblastoma, undergoing nonglioma brain surgery, or in good health (not recorded which). The genes are TRBV20-1 and TRBJ2-3; the match to TRBD2 covers 12 bases. Sample: glioma tissue, nonneoplastic brain tissue, or PBMCs (not recorded which). The CDR3 here is CSARDPTTSGSITDTQYF. DNA for the CDR3: TGCAGTGCTAGAGATCCCACGACTAGCGGGAGTATCACAGATACGCAGTATTTT.